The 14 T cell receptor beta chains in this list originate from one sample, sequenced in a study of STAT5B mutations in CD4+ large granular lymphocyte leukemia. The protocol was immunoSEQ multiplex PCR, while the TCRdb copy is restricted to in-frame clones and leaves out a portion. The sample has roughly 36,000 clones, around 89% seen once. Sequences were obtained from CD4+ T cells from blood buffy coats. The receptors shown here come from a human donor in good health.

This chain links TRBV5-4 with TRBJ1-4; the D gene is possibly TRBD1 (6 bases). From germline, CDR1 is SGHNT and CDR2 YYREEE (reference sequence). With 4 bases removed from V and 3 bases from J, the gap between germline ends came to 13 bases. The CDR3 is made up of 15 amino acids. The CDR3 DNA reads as TGTGCCAGCAGCGGGGGGGCGGGACCTAATGAAAAACTGTTTTTT. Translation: CASSGGAGPNEKLFF. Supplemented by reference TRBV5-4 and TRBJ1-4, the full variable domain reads ETGVTQSPTHLIKTRGQQVTLRCSSQSGHNTVSWYQQALGQGPQFIFQYYREEENGRGNFPPRFSGLQFPNYSSELNVNALELDDSALYLCASSGGAGPNEKLFFGSGTQLSVL.

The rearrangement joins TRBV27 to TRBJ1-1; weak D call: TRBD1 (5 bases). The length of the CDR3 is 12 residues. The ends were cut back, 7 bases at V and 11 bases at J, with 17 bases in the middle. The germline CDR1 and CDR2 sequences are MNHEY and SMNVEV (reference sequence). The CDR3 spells CASKEEGRGAFF. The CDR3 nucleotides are TGTGCCAGCAAGGAGGAGGGGCGCGGGGCTTTCTTT.

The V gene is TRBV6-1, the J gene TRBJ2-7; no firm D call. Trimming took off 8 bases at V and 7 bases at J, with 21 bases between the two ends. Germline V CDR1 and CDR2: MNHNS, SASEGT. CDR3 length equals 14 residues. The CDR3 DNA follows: TGTGCCAGCCCCTCTTTTTTTCCGGCCCGGGAGCAGTACTTC. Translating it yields CASPSFFPAREQYF.

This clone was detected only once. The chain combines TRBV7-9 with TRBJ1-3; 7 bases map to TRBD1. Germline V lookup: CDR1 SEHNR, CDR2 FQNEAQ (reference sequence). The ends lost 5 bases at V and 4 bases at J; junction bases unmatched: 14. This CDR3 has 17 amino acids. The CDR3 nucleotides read TGTGCCAGCAGCCCCTTGACAGGGTGGACGGGAGGAAACACCATATATTTT. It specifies CASSPLTGWTGGNTIYF.

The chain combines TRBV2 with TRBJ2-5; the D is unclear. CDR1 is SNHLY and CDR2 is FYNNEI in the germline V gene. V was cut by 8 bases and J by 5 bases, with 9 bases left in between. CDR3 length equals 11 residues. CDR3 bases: TGTGCCAGCTCCCTTCCGGAGACCCAGTACTTC. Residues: CASSLPETQYF. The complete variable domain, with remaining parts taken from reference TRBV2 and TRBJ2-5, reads EPEVTQTPSHQVTQMGQEVILRCVPISNHLYFYWYRQILGQKVEFLVSFYNNEISEKSEIFDDQFSVERPDGSNFTLKIRSTKLEDSAMYFCASSLPETQYFGPGTRLLVL.

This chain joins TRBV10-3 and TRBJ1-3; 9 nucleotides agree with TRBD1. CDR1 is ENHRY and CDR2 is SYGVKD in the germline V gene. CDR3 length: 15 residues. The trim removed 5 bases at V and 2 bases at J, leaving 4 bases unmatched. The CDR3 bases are TGTGCCATCAGTATTGGGACAGGGACTGGAAACACCATATATTTT. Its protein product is CAISIGTGTGNTIYF.

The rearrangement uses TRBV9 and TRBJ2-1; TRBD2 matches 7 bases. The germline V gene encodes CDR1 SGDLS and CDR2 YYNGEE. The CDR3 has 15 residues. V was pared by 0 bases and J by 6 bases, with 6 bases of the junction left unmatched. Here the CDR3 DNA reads TGTGCCAGCAGCGTAGAAGCGGGGCTCCCCAATGAGCAGTTCTTC. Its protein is CASSVEAGLPNEQFF.

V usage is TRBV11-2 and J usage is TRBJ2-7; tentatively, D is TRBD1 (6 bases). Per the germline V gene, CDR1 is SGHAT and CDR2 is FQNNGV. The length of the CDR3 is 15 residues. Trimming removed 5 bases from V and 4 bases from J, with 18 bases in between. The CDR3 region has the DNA TGTGCCAGCAGCCCCATTCAGGGGTTGGGATACGAGCAGTACTTC. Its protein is CASSPIQGLGYEQYF.

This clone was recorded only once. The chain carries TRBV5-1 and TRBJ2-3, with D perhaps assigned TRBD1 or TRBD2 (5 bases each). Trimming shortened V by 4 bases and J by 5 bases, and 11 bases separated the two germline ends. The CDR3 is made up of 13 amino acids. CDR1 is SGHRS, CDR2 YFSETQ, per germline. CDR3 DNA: TGCGCCAGCAGCCTCCGGGGCGGAGATACGCAGTATTTT. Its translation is CASSLRGGDTQYF.

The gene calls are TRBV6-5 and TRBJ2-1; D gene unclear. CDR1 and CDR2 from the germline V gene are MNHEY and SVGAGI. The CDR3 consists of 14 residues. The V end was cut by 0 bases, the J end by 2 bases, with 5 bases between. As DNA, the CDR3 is TGTGCCAGCAGTTACTCGAGGCCCTACAATGAGCAGTTCTTC. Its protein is CASSYSRPYNEQFF.

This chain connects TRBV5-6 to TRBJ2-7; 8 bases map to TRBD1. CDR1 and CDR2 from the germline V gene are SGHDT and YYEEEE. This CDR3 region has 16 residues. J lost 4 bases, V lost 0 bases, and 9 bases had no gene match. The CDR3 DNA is TGTGCCAGCAGCTTGGCCACGACAGGGGAGTCTTACGAGCAGTACTTC. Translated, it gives CASSLATTGESYEQYF.

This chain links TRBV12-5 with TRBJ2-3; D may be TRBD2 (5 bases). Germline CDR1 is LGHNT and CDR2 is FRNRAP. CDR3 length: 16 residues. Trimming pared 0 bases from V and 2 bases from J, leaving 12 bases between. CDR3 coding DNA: TGTGCTAGTGGTTTGGTTGTGGCGGGCCCCACAGATACGCAGTATTTT. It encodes CASGLVVAGPTDTQYF.

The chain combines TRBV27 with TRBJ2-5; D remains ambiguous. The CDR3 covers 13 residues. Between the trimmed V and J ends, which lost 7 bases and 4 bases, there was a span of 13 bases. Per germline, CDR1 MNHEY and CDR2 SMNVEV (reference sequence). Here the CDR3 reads CASKKDTRETQYF. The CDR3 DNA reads TGTGCCAGCAAGAAAGACACGCGAGAGACCCAGTACTTC.

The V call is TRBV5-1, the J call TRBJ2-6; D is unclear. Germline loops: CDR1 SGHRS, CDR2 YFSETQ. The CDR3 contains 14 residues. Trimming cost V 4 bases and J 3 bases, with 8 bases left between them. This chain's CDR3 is CASSPHGGANVLTF. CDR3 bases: TGCGCCAGCAGCCCCCACGGTGGGGCCAACGTCCTGACTTTC.